This paragraph covers one TCR beta chain sequence. As yet, its antigen is unknown. Produced via immunoSEQ multiplex PCR; TCRdb's table is partial and in-frame only. The sample includes 150,000 to 200,000 clones, about 85% of them seen just once. From germline, CDR1 is WSHSY and CDR2 SAAADI. The V and J ends lost 3 bases and 3 bases respectively, with 6 bases between them. This CDR3 is 12 amino acids long. The data are from a study of lymphopenia after photon versus proton radiotherapy. Points from the study as a whole: Proton therapy kept repertoires fairly stable, unlike photons, which gained effector/memory cells. Post-nadir diversity loss with photons came from oligoclonal expansion, particularly CD8+ Temra cells. In patients who died, overall survival fell as post-nadir TCR diversity dropped more. Better survival with proton therapy was suggested as possible, not demonstrated.

This chain joins TRBV10-2 and TRBJ2-7; D uncertain. The sequencing used peripheral blood, collected from a patient treated with photon-based radiotherapy. The origin of this receptor is a man aged 50 to 60 with gastric cancer. The CDR3, as DNA: TGCGCCAGCAGTGAATTTAGCTACGAGCAGTACTTC. This sequence encodes CASSEFSYEQYF.